This T cell receptor (beta chain) was profiled in a study of blood T cell repertoires in COVID-19. CDR3 length: 15 amino acids. The trim removed 3 bases at V and 7 bases at J, leaving 7 bases unmatched. Germline values: CDR1 MRHNA, CDR2 SNTAGT. The method was immunoSEQ multiplex PCR; TCRdb's version includes in-frame clones alone and lacks a portion of them. The sample records more than 200,000 clones, more than 75% being singletons. V usage is TRBV6-4 and J usage is TRBJ2-1; 9 bases agree with TRBD2. Sequencing was done on a sample of peripheral blood. This sequence originates from a man aged 45-60 years with acute or convalescent COVID-19. The CDR3 here is CASSDMIAGANEQFF. The CDR3 DNA is TGTGCCAGCAGTGATATGATAGCGGGGGCAAATGAGCAGTTCTTC.